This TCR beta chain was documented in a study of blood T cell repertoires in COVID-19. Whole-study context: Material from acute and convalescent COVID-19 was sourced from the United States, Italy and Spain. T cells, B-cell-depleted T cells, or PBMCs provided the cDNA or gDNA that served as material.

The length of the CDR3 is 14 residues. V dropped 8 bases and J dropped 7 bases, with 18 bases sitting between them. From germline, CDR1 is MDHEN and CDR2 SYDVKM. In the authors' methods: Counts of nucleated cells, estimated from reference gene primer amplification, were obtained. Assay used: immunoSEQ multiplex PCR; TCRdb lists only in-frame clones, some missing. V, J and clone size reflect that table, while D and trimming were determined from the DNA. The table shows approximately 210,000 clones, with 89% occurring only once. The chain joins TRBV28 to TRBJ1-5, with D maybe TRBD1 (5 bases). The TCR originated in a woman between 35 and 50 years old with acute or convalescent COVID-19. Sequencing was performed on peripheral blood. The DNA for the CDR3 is TGTGCCAGCCATCGTGGAGGGGCTAGGCAGCCCCAGCATTTT. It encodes CASHRGGARQPQHF. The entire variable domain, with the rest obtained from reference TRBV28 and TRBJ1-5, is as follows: DVKVTQSSRYLVKRTGEKVFLECVQDMDHENMFWYRQDPGLGLRLIYFSYDVKMKEKGDIPEGYSVSREKKERFSLILESASTNQTSMYLCASHRGGARQPQHFGDGTRLSIL.